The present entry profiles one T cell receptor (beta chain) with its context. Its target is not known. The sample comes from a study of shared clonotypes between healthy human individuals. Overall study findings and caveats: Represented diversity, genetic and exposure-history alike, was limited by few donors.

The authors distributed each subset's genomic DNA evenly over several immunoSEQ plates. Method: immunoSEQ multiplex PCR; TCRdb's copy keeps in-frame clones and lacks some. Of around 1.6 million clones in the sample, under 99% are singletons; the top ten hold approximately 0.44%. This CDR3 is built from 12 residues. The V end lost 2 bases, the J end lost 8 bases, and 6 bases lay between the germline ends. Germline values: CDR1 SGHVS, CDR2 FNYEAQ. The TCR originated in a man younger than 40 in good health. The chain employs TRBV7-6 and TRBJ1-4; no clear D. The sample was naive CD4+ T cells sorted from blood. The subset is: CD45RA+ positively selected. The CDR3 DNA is TGTGCCAGCAGCTTATGGAGGGAAAAACTGTTTTTT. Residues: CASSLWREKLFF.